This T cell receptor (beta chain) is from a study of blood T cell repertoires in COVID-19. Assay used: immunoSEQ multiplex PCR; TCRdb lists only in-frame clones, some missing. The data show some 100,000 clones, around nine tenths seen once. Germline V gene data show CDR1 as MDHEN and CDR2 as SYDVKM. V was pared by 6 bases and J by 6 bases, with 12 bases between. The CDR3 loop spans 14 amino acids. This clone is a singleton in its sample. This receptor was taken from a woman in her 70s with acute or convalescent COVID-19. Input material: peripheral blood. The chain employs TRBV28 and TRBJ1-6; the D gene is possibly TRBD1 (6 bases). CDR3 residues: CASRPGQPNSPLHF. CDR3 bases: TGTGCCAGCAGACCCGGACAGCCTAATTCACCCCTCCACTTT.